Listed below are T cell receptor beta chains from one sample, sequenced in a study of T-cell memory formation after mild COVID-19. TCRdb ran MiXCR on the 5' RACE reads and lists one entry per CDR3 protein. The sample has about 200,000 distinct CDR3 sequences; about 9.2% are singletons. Sequencing was carried out using PBMCs or a T cell subset sorted from them (not recorded which). Every receptor here comes from a man in his late teens or twenties who had mild COVID-19 (a few samples of this study predate the infection). Cell type and time point are not known. Both conserved end residues are part of each CDR3.

>TRBV5-1
CASSLLESGQGDTQYF
>TRBV12-3/TRBV12-4
CASSPMEGTETQYF
>TRBV4-1
CASSQVPPPRHFF
>TRBV11-2
CASSLTLGGRETQYF
>TRBV7-2
CASSRAGGRSTDTQYF
>TRBV7-6
CASSLWGWNTEAFF
>TRBV12-1
CGCSLVGDSEQFF
>TRBV3-1
CASSRTGGNSPLHF
>TRBV7-9
CASSPGLASEAFF
>TRBV9
CASSVAGQPRYGYTF
>TRBV9
CASSVAPQGNEQFF
>TRBV5-6
CASSLPGGAYEQYF
>TRBV12-3/TRBV12-4
CASSSQPGTDYGYTF
>TRBV5-1
CASSRDNRDTGELFF
>TRBV29-1
CSVAGIAGGTSETQYF
>TRBV25-1
CASSGTGAENTEAFF
>TRBV7-9
CASSSGQGGRVYIQYF
>TRBV2
CASIGTANTGELFF
>TRBV7-7
CASSSGQGNEQYF
>TRBV5-6
CASSSAGSDTQYF
>TRBV6-5
CASTPTGVSYGYTF
>TRBV20-1
CSARLTVGVSEAFF
>TRBV20-1
CSAREMRFNSPLHF
>TRBV18
CASSPPLGGSTNTGELFF
>TRBV11-2
CASSRTSGGTRTDTQYF
>TRBV9
CASSAPGGDTQYF
>TRBV30
CAWGAGGARTDTQYF
>TRBV19
CASRAGGRTDTQYF
>TRBV12-3/TRBV12-4
CASSLERGKQYF
>TRBV7-9
CASREAQGVDGYTF
>TRBV7-9
CASSAQGYTDTQYF
>TRBV4-1
CASSQWGQGASPLHF
>TRBV6-5
CASHQGLTEAFF
>TRBV5-1
CASSLLTGAGNTIYF
>TRBV3-1
CASSQASTRIF
>TRBV11-2
CASSSSGASETQYF
>TRBV5-1
CASSLDTTGGVRGYTF
>TRBV9
CASSVGRFSGNTIYF
>TRBV7-9
CASSWGQRYEQYF
>TRBV27
CASSLSHPRTGELFF
>TRBV20-1
CSARTGTSGSYEQYF
>TRBV24-1
CATSDTDTQYF
>TRBV20-1
CSAREIGRGGGYTF
>TRBV18
CASSPRQEGEAFF
>TRBV2
CASSLQGRSEKLFF
>TRBV7-3
CASSLQGGYTEAFF
>TRBV7-3
CASSLIPRQQYNEQFF
>TRBV12-3/TRBV12-4
CASSNQGAEETQYF
>TRBV25-1
CAPGRDRTNTGELFF
>TRBV4-3
CASSPQGARNTGELFF
>TRBV11-2
CASSLNPGGNEQFF
>TRBV29-1
CSVAAVDTEAFF
>TRBV5-6
CASSLDLGTEYNEQFF
>TRBV19
CASKSQSTEAFF
>TRBV20-1
CSARAHILDTEAFF